This passage covers 17 T cell receptor beta chains from one sample sequenced in a study of human T cells and chemical hapten exposure. Time point here: patch test 3, about 24 weeks after DPC sensitization. Treatment reported: therapeutic diphenylcyclopropenone sensitization with weekly scalp DPC. TCRdb reprocessed the RACE reads via MiXCR and lists one record per CDR3 protein. The sample lists 180,000 or so distinct CDR3 sequences; about 22% were seen once. Specimen: whole blood, collected in connection with sensitization to the hapten diphenylcyclopropenone (DPC). All receptors derive from a woman between 35 and 50 years old with alopecia areata. Some clones in this sample may be carry-over from other donors' samples.

The chain recombines TRBV27 with TRBJ2-1; 9 bases are a match to TRBD1. The CDR3 covers 15 residues. V dropped 5 bases and J dropped 3; count of bases not matched to a gene: 5. CDR1 is MNHEY and CDR2 is SMNVEV in the germline V gene (reference sequence). The CDR3 DNA reads as TGTGCCAGCAGTCAAGGACAGGGGCTCTACAATGAGCAGTTCTTC. It encodes CASSQGQGLYNEQFF.

This clonotype showed up just a few times. The J gene is TRBJ2-1, the V gene TRBV10-3; 7 positions agree with TRBD2. Germline CDR1 is ENHRY and CDR2 is SYGVKD. The CDR3 spans 17 residues. With V trimmed by 6 bases and J by 0 bases, 11 bases remained unmatched. The CDR3 region has the DNA TGTGCCATCAGGAAAGAGGGAGGGTCCAGCTCCTACAATGAGCAGTTCTTC. Amino acid sequence: CAIRKEGGSSSYNEQFF.

The chain links TRBV29-1 to TRBJ2-3; D not resolved. The V gene lost 2 bases and the J gene lost 7 bases, with 7 bases spanning the gap. The CDR3 contains 11 residues. Germline V gene lookup returns CDR1 SQVTM and CDR2 ANQGSEA. CDR3 loop: CSVESVHTQYF. CDR3 sequence (DNA): TGCAGCGTTGAAAGCGTCCATACGCAGTATTTT.

This clonotype was seen a few times. This chain uses TRBV20-1 with TRBJ1-1; 7 bases match TRBD1. The CDR3 runs to 12 residues. With V trimmed by 6 bases and J by 3 bases, 4 bases remained unmatched. CDR1 and CDR2 from the germline V gene are DFQATT and SNEGSKA (reference sequence). CDR3 bases: TGCAGTGCCACGACAGGGTACACTGAAGCTTTCTTT. Amino acids: CSATTGYTEAFF.

This clonotype showed up just once. V is TRBV15 and J is TRBJ2-7; TRBD1 or TRBD2 may be the D gene (5 bases each). The V end lost 0 bases, the J end lost 9 bases, and 15 bases lay between the germline ends. Germline V gene data show CDR1 as LNHNV and CDR2 as YYDKDF (reference sequence). This CDR3 comprises 14 residues. CDR3 in amino acids: CATSRDTVAGRQYF. CDR3 in DNA: TGTGCCACCAGCAGAGATACCGTGGCAGGGAGGCAGTACTTC.

The chain recombines TRBV7-9 with TRBJ2-6; no definite D call. The CDR3 extends over 13 amino acids. The germline V gene encodes CDR1 SEHNR and CDR2 FQNEAQ (reference sequence). The V and J ends lost 7 bases and 1 base respectively, with 5 bases between them. CDR3 DNA sequence: TGTGCCAGCATTCCTTCTGGGGCCAACGTCCTGACTTTC. Translated: CASIPSGANVLTF.

The chain has TRBV28 and TRBJ2-3; D remains ambiguous. Germline V CDR1 and CDR2: MDHEN, SYDVKM. The CDR3 sequence is 15 residues long. Between the trimmed V and J ends, which lost 6 bases and 0 bases, there was a span of 13 bases. CDR3 nucleotides: TGTGCCAGCAGCACGCCGGGCTCGAGCACAGATACGCAGTATTTT. Its protein product is CASSTPGSSTDTQYF. Full variable domain (rest looked up from reference TRBV28 and TRBJ2-3): DVKVTQSSRYLVKRTGEKVFLECVQDMDHENMFWYRQDPGLGLRLIYFSYDVKMKEKGDIPEGYSVSREKKERFSLILESASTNQTSMYLCASSTPGSSTDTQYFGPGTRLTVL.

This clonotype was picked up a small number of times. The rearrangement links TRBV10-3 to TRBJ2-7; 9 bases line up with TRBD2. The CDR3 contains 14 residues. The germline V gene has CDR1 ENHRY and CDR2 SYGVKD. V lost 6 bases, J lost 2 bases, and 5 bases stayed unmatched. CDR3: CAISPSGRTYEQYF. CDR3 DNA sequence: TGTGCCATCAGCCCCAGCGGGAGGACCTACGAGCAGTACTTC.

This clonotype has only one observation. The V gene is TRBV12-3 or TRBV12-4, the J gene TRBJ1-5; D gene uncertain. The CDR3 totals 12 residues. Between the trimmed V and J ends, which lost 3 bases and 4 bases, there was a span of 4 bases. The CDR3 DNA reads TGTGCCAGCAGTTTGATGAATCAGCCCCAGCATTTT. Translating it yields CASSLMNQPQHF.

This clonotype was detected a few times. This chain joins TRBV4-3 and TRBJ2-1; D gene ambiguous. With 2 bases removed from V and 8 bases from J, the gap between germline ends came to 10 bases. The germline gives CDR1 LGHNA, CDR2 YSLEER. The CDR3 sequence is 13 residues long. The CDR3 sequence: CASSQIGRDEQFF. The CDR3 DNA reads as TGCGCCAGCAGCCAAATAGGGCGAGATGAGCAGTTCTTC.

The CDR3 spells CSAREIAGVYEQYF. DNA for the CDR3: TGCAGTGCTAGGGAGATAGCGGGAGTCTACGAGCAGTACTTC. The V and J genes are TRBV20-1 and TRBJ2-7, with 9 bases matching TRBD2. Germline V gene data show CDR1 as DFQATT and CDR2 as SNEGSKA (reference sequence). The CDR3 has 14 amino acids. Trimming cost V 3 bases and J 3 bases; bases outside gene matches: 6.

This clonotype has just a few counts. V gene TRBV20-1 combines with J gene TRBJ1-4; D may be TRBD1 (6 bases). The germline V gene has CDR1 DFQATT and CDR2 SNEGSKA (reference sequence). V lost 6 bases to trimming and J lost 3 bases, with 11 bases between them. The CDR3 runs to 13 residues. The CDR3 loop reads CSAKRTANEKLFF. CDR3 coding DNA: TGCAGTGCAAAGCGGACAGCTAATGAAAAACTGTTTTTT.

V usage is TRBV12-3 or TRBV12-4 and J usage is TRBJ2-3, with D hard to call. The V gene lost 3 bases and the J gene lost 5 bases, with 6 bases spanning the gap. CDR3 length: 12 residues. The CDR3, as DNA: TGTGCCAGCAGTTTTCGATTAGATACGCAGTATTTT. Residues: CASSFRLDTQYF.

This clonotype was picked up many times. The genes are TRBV7-3 and TRBJ2-1; 8 bases are shared with TRBD2. The junction had 18 bases not matched to a gene; V was cut back by 5 bases and J by 0 bases. There are 20 residues in the CDR3. Per the germline V gene, CDR1 is SGHTA and CDR2 is FQGTGA. The CDR3 DNA sequence: TGTGCCAGCAGCAATATTGGGGCTAGCGGGTTACAACACTCCTACAATGAGCAGTTCTTC. Residues: CASSNIGASGLQHSYNEQFF.

The chain joins TRBV7-9 to TRBJ1-6; no reliable D call. Germline-derived CDR1 and CDR2 are SEHNR and FQNEAQ (reference sequence). V was clipped by 5 bases and J by 7 bases, with 6 bases between them. The CDR3 consists of 12 residues. The CDR3 here is CASSLVNSPLHF. In DNA form, the CDR3 reads TGTGCCAGCAGCCTCGTAAATTCACCCCTCCACTTT.

The CDR3 loop is CASSIITGEAFF. The CDR3 bases are TGTGCCAGCAGCATAATTACAGGTGAAGCTTTCTTT. The chain couples TRBV2 to TRBJ1-1; a possible D gene is TRBD1 (5 bases). The CDR3 loop spans 12 amino acids. Germline loops: CDR1 SNHLY, CDR2 FYNNEI. V lost 6 bases and J 7 bases, leaving 12 bases between the germline ends.

This clonotype was counted only a few times. The rearrangement uses TRBV4-2 and TRBJ2-2; 13 bases agree with TRBD2. The CDR3 is made up of 17 amino acids. V gave up 2 bases and J gave up 6 bases; unmatched junction bases: 6. Germline CDR1 is LGHNA and CDR2 is YNFKEQ. The CDR3, as DNA: TGTGCCAGCAGCCAACGAGGACTAGCGGGAGTCTCCGGGGAGCTGTTTTTT. This encodes CASSQRGLAGVSGELFF.